This T cell receptor (beta chain) appears in the sequencing data of a study of T cells expressing NK-cell markers. With the 5' RACE reads reprocessed, TCRdb shows one record per CDR3 protein and no DNA. With 500,000 to 600,000 distinct CDR3 sequences in the sample, the ten largest clones hold about 3.6%. This CDR3 has 14 amino acids. The genes are TRBV12-3 or TRBV12-4 and TRBJ1-1; TCRdb's D gene call, TRBD1, goes unchecked for lack of DNA. The source of this sequence is a man aged 18 to 30 in good health. The sample comprised blood T cells: a sorted CD56 or NKG2C T cell subset, CD4+ or CD8+ T cells, or bulk PBMC T cells (not recorded which). The CDR3 is CASKMTGVDTEAFF.